One and the same sample provided the 12 T cell receptor beta chains below, sequenced in a study of T cell changes during pregnancy in multiple sclerosis. The table came from immunoSEQ multiplex PCR; TCRdb's copy has only in-frame clones and leaves some out. The data hold roughly 110,000 clones, with roughly 90% observed a single time. The specimen was peripheral blood, collected in the third trimester of pregnancy. These receptors were collected from a female donor in good health, enrolled as a control in a pregnancy study.

CDR3 sequence (DNA): TGTGCCAGCAGCCCCAGACTAGCCGGTAATGAGCAGTTCTTC. It codes for CASSPRLAGNEQFF. The chain joins TRBV7-2 to TRBJ2-1; 7 nucleotides line up with TRBD2. Trimming took 5 bases from V and 7 from J; bases not matched to a gene: 8. The CDR3 runs 14 residues. Germline V gene data show CDR1 as SGHTA and CDR2 as FQGNSA.

This clone showed up just once. The rearrangement joins TRBV29-1 to TRBJ2-7; D might be TRBD1 (8 bases). This CDR3 is built from 13 residues. In germline, CDR1 is SQVTM, CDR2 ANQGSEA. With 6 bases removed from V and 2 bases from J, the gap between germline ends came to 14 bases. CDR3 protein: CSVRTGTTYEQYF. The DNA of the CDR3 is TGCAGCGTACGGACAGGGACTACCTACGAGCAGTACTTC.

The chain carries TRBV30 and TRBJ1-2; TRBD1 matches 8 bases. CDR3 length: 14 residues. Germline V gives CDR1 GTSNPN, CDR2 SVGIG (reference sequence). The V segment lost 1 base and the J segment 4 bases; nucleotides outside the gene matches: 5. CDR3 sequence: CAWSETTGGYGYTF. The CDR3 region has the DNA TGTGCCTGGAGTGAAACCACAGGGGGCTATGGCTACACCTTC.

The chain carries TRBV15 and TRBJ2-1; D might be TRBD2 (5 bases). Germline CDR1 LNHNV, CDR2 YYDKDF (reference sequence). V gave up 5 bases and J gave up 0 bases, with 8 bases separating them. The CDR3 totals 14 residues. The DNA of the CDR3 is TGTGCCACCAGCTCGGGGAGCTCCTACAATGAGCAGTTCTTC. Its protein is CATSSGSSYNEQFF.

The chain has TRBV30 and TRBJ1-2; perhaps TRBD1 as D (6 bases). This CDR3 spans 12 amino acids. V was cut by 4 bases and J by 8 bases, with 14 bases left in between. Germline CDR1 GTSNPN, CDR2 SVGIG (reference sequence). The CDR3: CAWTTGSWGYTF. The CDR3 coding sequence is TGTGCCTGGACTACAGGGTCATGGGGCTACACCTTC.

In DNA form, the CDR3 reads TGTGCCAGCAGCGTAGCGGGTGCGGGGGGCCCCACGAATACGCAGTATTTT. It specifies CASSVAGAGGPTNTQYF. V and J are TRBV9 and TRBJ2-3; TRBD2 matches at 8 bases. CDR1 is SGDLS, CDR2 YYNGEE, per germline. CDR3 size: 17 residues. With V trimmed by 0 bases and J by 7 bases, 13 bases remained unmatched.

DNA of the CDR3: TGTGCCAGCACCCCGGACAGGGGACAAGAGACCCAGTACTTC. Translation: CASTPDRGQETQYF. The chain is built from TRBV2 and TRBJ2-5; 9 bases match TRBD1. This CDR3 is built from 14 residues. The V gene end was trimmed by 7 bases and the J gene end by 2 bases; junction bases not matched to a gene: 5. CDR1 is SNHLY, CDR2 FYNNEI, per germline.

This clone was seen just once. Here the CDR3 reads CASSLTDTGNTGELFF. CDR3 sequence (DNA): TGTGCCAGCAGCTTAACGGATACAGGAAACACCGGGGAGCTGTTTTTT. The chain links TRBV7-3 to TRBJ2-2, with D maybe TRBD1 (5 bases). The CDR3 is 16 amino acids. Trimming removed 0 bases at V and 2 bases at J, with 10 bases between. Germline V gene sequence: CDR1 SGHTA, CDR2 FQGTGA.

The gene calls are TRBV19 and TRBJ2-2, with D hard to call. The CDR3 length is 15 residues. V dropped 3 bases and J dropped 1 base, with 9 bases sitting between them. Germline V gene data show CDR1 as LNHDA and CDR2 as SQIVND (reference sequence). The DNA of the CDR3 is TGTGCCAGTAGTATCGAGAGATTGAACACCGGGGAGCTGTTTTTT. This codes for CASSIERLNTGELFF.

The genes are TRBV7-2 and TRBJ2-3; 7 bases map to TRBD2. This CDR3 has 15 residues. Germline loops: CDR1 SGHTA, CDR2 FQGNSA. Unmatched junction bases numbered 13, after V lost 5 bases and J lost 8 bases. The CDR3 sequence is CASSLAGGTSGTQYF. The CDR3 DNA is TGTGCCAGCAGCCTCGCCGGGGGGACTTCGGGTACGCAGTATTTT.

This sequence joins TRBV11-2 and TRBJ1-3; D perhaps matches TRBD1 (5 bases). The V gene's germline CDR1 is SGHAT and CDR2 FQNNGV. The CDR3 consists of 15 residues. The V end lost 6 bases, the J end lost 5 bases, and 17 bases lay between the germline ends. CDR3 in amino acids: CASRAGEIGRNTIYF. CDR3 nucleotide sequence: TGTGCCAGCAGGGCGGGGGAAATCGGTAGAAACACCATATATTTT. Drawing the rest from reference TRBV11-2 and TRBJ1-3, the complete variable domain is EAGVAQSPRYKIIEKRQSVAFWCNPISGHATLYWYQQILGQGPKLLIQFQNNGVVDDSQLPKDRFSAERLKGVDSTLKIQPAKLEDSAVYLCASRAGEIGRNTIYFGEGSWLTVV.

This chain connects TRBV10-3 to TRBJ2-7, with D maybe TRBD1 (5 bases). Germline values: CDR1 ENHRY, CDR2 SYGVKD. There are 13 residues in the CDR3. Trimming left V 2 bases short and J 5 bases short, with 10 bases between. CDR3 loop: CAISERFRDEQYF. CDR3 coding DNA: TGTGCCATCAGTGAGCGCTTCAGGGACGAGCAGTACTTC.